The 8 T cell receptor beta chains below all came from one sample that was sequenced in a study of breast tumors, draining lymph nodes, adjacent tissues. TCRdb re-analysed the multiplex PCR reads in MiXCR, keeping a single row per CDR3 protein. The sample carries roughly 220,000 distinct CDR3 sequences, less than 40% recorded once. The lymph nodes were axillary draining lymph nodes from breast cancer patients. Source material: axillary lymph node tissue. These receptors were collected from a female donor with breast cancer. Some clones in this sample may be carry-over from other donors' samples.

This clonotype showed up just a few times. The chain employs TRBV6-1 and TRBJ2-1; 11 nucleotides match TRBD2. Trimming removed 4 bases from V and 6 bases from J; junction bases left unmatched: 5. Looked up from germline, CDR1 is MNHNS and CDR2 is SASEGT. CDR3 length equals 15 residues. The CDR3 here is CASSVLLAGANEQFF. The CDR3 nucleotides read TGTGCCAGCAGTGTCCTACTAGCGGGAGCCAATGAGCAGTTCTTC.

This clonotype was recorded a few times. The J gene is TRBJ2-5, the V gene TRBV5-1, with TRBD2 matching 11 bases. Germline CDR1 SGHRS, CDR2 YFSETQ. The V and J ends lost 1 base and 1 base, in that order; junction bases with no gene match: 6. This CDR3 region has 17 residues. CDR3 nucleotide sequence: TGCGCCAGCAGCTTGTGGGGCACTAGCGGGAGCCAAGAGACCCAGTACTTC. Residues: CASSLWGTSGSQETQYF.

The chain joins TRBV24-1 to TRBJ2-3, with 9 bases identical to TRBD2. The length of the CDR3 is 16 residues. V lost 2 bases, J lost 6 bases, and 8 bases stayed unmatched. Germline CDR1 KGHDR, CDR2 SFDVKD. The CDR3 DNA reads TGTGCCACCAGTGATTCTGGGGGACTAGCCTGGGATACGCAGTATTTT. This gives the protein CATSDSGGLAWDTQYF.

This clonotype appeared many times. V gene TRBV7-2 combines with J gene TRBJ1-4; D gene unclear. Germline CDR1 SGHTA, CDR2 FQGNSA. V was shortened by 5 bases and J by 3 bases, with 7 bases between the two germline ends. The CDR3 covers 13 residues. The DNA of the CDR3 is TGTGCCAGCAGCCCTGGCCCTAATGAAAAACTGTTTTTT. Translating gives CASSPGPNEKLFF.

This clonotype was detected only a few times. This may stem from a read error, because a much larger clone lies one nucleotide away. V and J are TRBV7-9 and TRBJ2-3, with 7 bases matching TRBD1. This CDR3 is built from 17 residues. The germline gives CDR1 SEHNR, CDR2 FQNEAQ (reference sequence). The CDR3 reads CASSSSKGAWSTDPQYF. The CDR3 nucleotides read TGTGCCAGCAGCTCCAGTAAGGGGGCGTGGAGCACAGATCCGCAGTATTTT.

This clonotype was found many times. The chain couples TRBV30 to TRBJ1-2; 10 positions agree with TRBD1. Trimming removed 4 bases from V and 2 bases from J; junction bases left unmatched: 4. The CDR3 contains 14 residues. The germline V gene has CDR1 GTSNPN and CDR2 SVGIG (reference sequence). CDR3 DNA: TGTGCCTGGATGGGACAGGGGTCGAACTATGGCTACACCTTC. It specifies CAWMGQGSNYGYTF.

This clonotype was seen repeatedly, ten times or more. The chain joins TRBV5-5 to TRBJ1-2; unclear D gene. The CDR3 sequence is 13 residues long. Per germline, CDR1 SGHKS and CDR2 YYEKEE (reference sequence). Trimming took off 7 bases at V and 0 bases at J, with 10 bases between the two ends. DNA of the CDR3: TGTGCCAGCGCTAGAGATACTAACTATGGCTACACCTTC. Encoded protein: CASARDTNYGYTF.

There are many counts of this clonotype. The chain joins TRBV14 to TRBJ1-6; no firm D call. Germline V gives CDR1 SGHDN, CDR2 FVKESK. This CDR3 region has 14 residues. V lost 1 base to trimming and J lost 8 bases, with 9 bases between them. The CDR3 nucleotides are TGTGCCAGCAGCCAAGGAAGCCCTTATTCACCCCTCCACTTT. Amino acids: CASSQGSPYSPLHF.